This entry concerns a single TCR beta chain. PBMCs, at least 6 million per sample, were isolated. This specimen comes from a study of blood T cells in healthy people across ages. Primers used in a second PCR of roughly 6 to 12 cycles were a sample-barcoded 5' primer and a J-beta primer mix. TCRdb reanalysed the 5' RACE reads using MiXCR and keeps one entry per CDR3 protein. The repertoire holds 1.5 million to 2 million distinct CDR3 sequences, approximately 28% seen once, with roughly 8% in the top ten. The sample was blood. The sequence derives from a woman aged 30 to 39 in good health.

Here the CDR3 DNA reads TGTGCCAGCAGGGGGACAACCGCCTTTGACTATGGCTACACCTTC. It is translated as CASRGTTAFDYGYTF. The V gene is TRBV5-5, the J gene TRBJ1-2, with TRBD1 as a possible D gene (6 bases). The CDR3 spans 15 residues. Looked up from germline, CDR1 is SGHKS and CDR2 is YYEKEE (reference sequence). Trimming left V 5 bases short and J 3 bases short, with 17 bases between.